The 9 T cell receptor beta chains reported below all come from one sample, sequenced in a study of blood T cells in healthy people across ages. Primed by a sample-barcoded 5' primer and a J-beta primer mix, a second PCR proceeded for 7 to 11 cycles. TCRdb analysed the 5' RACE reads with MiXCR anew, one entry per CDR3 protein. The sample carries about 720,000 distinct CDR3 sequences, more than 20% recorded once. These data also formed part of another study, on T cells of mothers and their children.

The sequenced sample consisted of blood. These receptor sequences come from a boy between 10 and 17 years old in good health.

J is TRBJ2-1 and V is TRBV5-1; 10 bases agree with TRBD1. TRBJ2-7 explains the end of the DNA better; the J call may be wrong. Looked up from germline, CDR1 is SGHRS and CDR2 is YFSETQ. The CDR3 loop spans 14 amino acids. In DNA form, the CDR3 reads TGCGCCAGCAGCTCGGGACAGGGGATCTACGAGCAGTACTTC. Protein sequence: CASSSGQGIYEQYF.

This clonotype was recorded at least ten times. The chain employs TRBV7-2 and TRBJ1-5; TRBD1 might be the D (6 bases). V was trimmed by 3 bases and J by 2 bases, leaving 11 bases between them. CDR3 length: 15 amino acids. From germline, CDR1 is SGHTA and CDR2 FQGNSA. The CDR3, as DNA: TGTGCCAGCAGCTTGGGGGCGGGGGGCAATCAGCCCCAGCATTTT. Its translation: CASSLGAGGNQPQHF.

This clonotype turned up a few times. The chain carries TRBV28 and TRBJ2-5; 9 bases align to TRBD1. TRBJ2-7 explains the end of the DNA better; the J call may be wrong. CDR1 and CDR2 (germline): MDHEN, SYDVKM. The length of the CDR3 is 16 residues. In nucleotides, the CDR3 is TGTGCCAGCAGTCCTCCGGGACAGGGCCCATCCTACGAGCAGTACTTC. It translates to CASSPPGQGPSYEQYF.

The V and J genes are TRBV7-3 and TRBJ2-7; TRBD2 matches 8 bases. V dropped 2 bases and J dropped 3; count of bases not matched to a gene: 9. The CDR3 runs to 16 residues. The germline V gene has CDR1 SGHTA and CDR2 FQGTGA. Here the CDR3 reads CASSLSPISGDYEQYF. As DNA, the CDR3 is TGTGCCAGCAGCTTATCTCCTATTAGCGGGGACTACGAGCAGTACTTC.

The table lists this clonotype with a few counts. In DNA, the CDR3 is TGCAGCGTTGAAGGGAAAGGGGGGTTCGGCAATGAGCAGTTCTTC. Translated: CSVEGKGGFGNEQFF. The gene calls are TRBV29-1 and TRBJ2-1; TRBD1 or TRBD2 may be the D gene (6 bases each). V was trimmed by 1 base and J by 6 bases, leaving 16 bases between them. The CDR3 is made up of 15 amino acids. The germline V gene has CDR1 SQVTM and CDR2 ANQGSEA.

The rearrangement joins TRBV4-3 to TRBJ2-1, with D perhaps matching TRBD2 (6 bases). CDR3 length: 16 residues. CDR1 is LGHNA, CDR2 YSLEER, per germline. The V gene lost 3 bases and the J gene lost 4 bases, with 16 bases spanning the gap. The CDR3 nucleotides are TGCGCCAGCAGCCAGATACGGCGGGACTTATACAATGAGCAGTTCTTC. This translates into CASSQIRRDLYNEQFF.

The chain combines TRBV7-8 with TRBJ2-5, with 8 bases lining up with TRBD2. The J call is doubtful: the DNA matches TRBJ2-7 better. In germline, CDR1 is SGHVS, CDR2 FQNEAQ. This CDR3 is built from 16 residues. The CDR3 here is CASSTLSTSVPYEQYF. The CDR3 DNA reads TGTGCCAGCAGCACATTATCGACTAGCGTTCCCTACGAGCAGTACTTC.

The chain recombines TRBV9 with TRBJ2-6; possible D gene TRBD1, 6 bases. The germline gives CDR1 SGDLS, CDR2 YYNGEE. Trimming left V 4 bases short and J 2 bases short, with 13 bases between. CDR3 length: 16 amino acids. CDR3 nucleotides: TGTGCCAGCAGCCCCCAGGGGTACACTGGGGCCAACGTCCTGACTTTC. This encodes CASSPQGYTGANVLTF.

The J gene is TRBJ2-5, the V gene TRBV5-1, with D perhaps TRBD1 (5 bases). The assigned J gene may be wrong: the sequence end matches TRBJ2-7 better. Germline CDR1 and CDR2: SGHRS and YFSETQ. The CDR3 covers 15 residues. Here the CDR3 reads CASSLGQGFVDEQYF. In nucleotides, the CDR3 is TGCGCCAGCAGCTTGGGTCAGGGTTTTGTCGACGAGCAGTACTTC.